This TCR beta chain was sequenced in a study of T cell repertoires in cytomegalovirus infection. Study-level information: It can be stated that public TCR beta signatures indicated CMV infection as well as a matching HLA type. Study findings and constraints: HLA-C-restricted TCR beta clonotypes specific for CMV led the ex vivo response. There were carriers of CMV plus the relevant HLA, and cumulative public TCR beta family frequency identified them.

This clonotype was seen repeatedly, ten times or more. Its antigen is undetermined. TCRdb recomputed calls from the reads with MiXCR, one row per CDR3 protein. The sample has about 240,000 distinct CDR3 sequences, 6.5% seen once. The CDR3 is 13 amino acids. The ends were cut back, 6 bases at V and 2 bases at J, with 11 bases in the middle. The chain carries TRBV12-3 or TRBV12-4 and TRBJ2-7, with a tentative D call TRBD2 (5 bases). Material for sequencing was PBMCs. This receptor was identified in a human donor in good health (CMV status not recorded). Some clones in this sample may be carry-over from other donors' samples. Here the CDR3 DNA reads TGTGCCAGCAGCCAAGGGAGAGCCTACGAGCAGTACTTC. It translates to CASSQGRAYEQYF.